This paragraph covers one T cell receptor (beta chain) sequence. What it binds is not known. The data originate from a study of a mutant IDH1 vaccine in newly diagnosed glioma. Study-wide context: Each patient was administered eight vaccinations, scheduled in weeks 1, 3, 5, 7, 11, 15, 19 and 23. The treated population exhibited a male proportion of 62.5%, a female proportion of about 40%, and a mean age of around 40 years.

As for time point: week 5, during vaccination. The vaccine gave 300 ug of a 20-mer mutant IDH1 peptide subcutaneously per dose. Study results and caveats: Vaccination induced immune responses in over 85% of patients.

V lost 1 base and J lost 9, with 7 bases in between. The CDR3 sequence is 11 residues long. Germline V gene sequence: CDR1 DFQATT, CDR2 SNEGSKA (reference sequence). The repertoire was sequenced with immunoSEQ multiplex PCR; TCRdb's copy has only in-frame clones and lacks some. Of 49,000 or so clones detected, over 75% appear once; the ten largest clones hold about 1.7%. The specimen was PBMCs, collected from a glioma patient whose treatment included an IDH1 peptide vaccine. The chain combines TRBV20-1 with TRBJ2-1, with D hard to call. This sequence was found in a woman aged 35 to 49 with glioma. CDR3 in amino acids: CSARVGFEQFF. DNA of the CDR3: TGCAGTGCTAGAGTTGGGTTTGAGCAGTTCTTC.